A single T cell receptor beta chain is shown here with its context. The entry originates in a study of cytomegalovirus exposure and HLA in healthy donors. Germline assignment: CDR1 KGHSH and CDR2 LQKENI. The CDR3 is 14 residues long. The V segment lost 0 bases and the J segment 6 bases; nucleotides outside the gene matches: 2. The primer mix had 60 Vbeta and 13 Jbeta primers. Here immunoSEQ multiplex PCR was the method, and the copy in TCRdb shows in-frame clones only, minus some. The sample lists fewer than 150,000 clones; 80% were seen once. Material: PBMCs. This clonotype was sampled from a man between 40 and 49 years old in good health and CMV-seronegative. The genes are TRBV18 and TRBJ1-1; 9 nucleotides align to TRBD1. The CDR3 is CASSPPGQGPEAFF. DNA for the CDR3: TGTGCCAGCTCACCACCGGGACAGGGCCCTGAAGCTTTCTTT.